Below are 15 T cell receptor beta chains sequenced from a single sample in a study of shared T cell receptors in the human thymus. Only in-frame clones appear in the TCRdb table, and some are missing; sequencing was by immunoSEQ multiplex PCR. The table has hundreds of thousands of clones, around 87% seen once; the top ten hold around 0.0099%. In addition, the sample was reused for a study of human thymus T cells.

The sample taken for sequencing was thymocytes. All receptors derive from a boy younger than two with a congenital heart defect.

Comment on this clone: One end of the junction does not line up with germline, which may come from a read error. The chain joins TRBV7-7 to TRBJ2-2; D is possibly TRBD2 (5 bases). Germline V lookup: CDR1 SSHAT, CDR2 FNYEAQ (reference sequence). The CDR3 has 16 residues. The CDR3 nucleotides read TGTGCTAGCAGCTTAATAGAACGGGAAAACACCGGGGAGCTGTTTTTT. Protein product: CASSLIERENTGELFF.

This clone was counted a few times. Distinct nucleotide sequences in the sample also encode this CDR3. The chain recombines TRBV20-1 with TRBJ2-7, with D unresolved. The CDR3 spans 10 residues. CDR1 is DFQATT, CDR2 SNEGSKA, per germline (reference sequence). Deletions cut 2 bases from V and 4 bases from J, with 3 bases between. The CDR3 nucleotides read TGCAGTGCTAGACTGTACGAGCAGTACTTC. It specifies CSARLYEQYF.

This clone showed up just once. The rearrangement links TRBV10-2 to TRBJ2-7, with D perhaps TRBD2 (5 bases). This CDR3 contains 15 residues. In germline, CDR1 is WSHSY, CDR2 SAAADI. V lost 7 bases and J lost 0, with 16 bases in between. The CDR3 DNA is TGCGCCAGCAAAACTAGGTGTAACCTCTCCTACGAGCAGTACTTC. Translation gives CASKTRCNLSYEQYF.

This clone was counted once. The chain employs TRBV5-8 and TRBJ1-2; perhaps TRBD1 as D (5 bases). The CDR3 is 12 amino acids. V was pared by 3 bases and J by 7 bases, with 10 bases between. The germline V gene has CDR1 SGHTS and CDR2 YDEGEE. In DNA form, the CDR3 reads TGTGCCAGCAGCTGGGGGGGGTCTGGCTACACCTTC. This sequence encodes CASSWGGSGYTF.

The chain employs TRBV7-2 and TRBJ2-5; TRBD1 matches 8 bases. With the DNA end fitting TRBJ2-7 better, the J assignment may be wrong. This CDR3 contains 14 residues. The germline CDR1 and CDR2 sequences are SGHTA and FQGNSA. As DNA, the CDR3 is TGTGCCAGCAGCTTTACGACAGGGGCCTACGAGCAGTACTTC. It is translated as CASSFTTGAYEQYF.

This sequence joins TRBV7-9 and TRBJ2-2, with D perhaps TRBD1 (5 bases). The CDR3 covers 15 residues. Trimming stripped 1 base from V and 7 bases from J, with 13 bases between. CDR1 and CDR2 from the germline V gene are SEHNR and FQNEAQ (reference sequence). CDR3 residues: CASSLDWGSGGELFF. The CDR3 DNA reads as TGTGCCAGCAGCTTAGATTGGGGCTCCGGCGGGGAGCTGTTTTTT.

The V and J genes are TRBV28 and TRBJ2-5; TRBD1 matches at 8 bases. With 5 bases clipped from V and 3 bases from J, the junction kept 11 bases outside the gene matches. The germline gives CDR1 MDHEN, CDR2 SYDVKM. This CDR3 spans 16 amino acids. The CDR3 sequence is CASSRTSGTGEETQYF. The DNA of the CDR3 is TGTGCCAGCAGTCGAACATCCGGGACAGGCGAAGAGACCCAGTACTTC. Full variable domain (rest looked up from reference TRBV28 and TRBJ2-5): DVKVTQSSRYLVKRTGEKVFLECVQDMDHENMFWYRQDPGLGLRLIYFSYDVKMKEKGDIPEGYSVSREKKERFSLILESASTNQTSMYLCASSRTSGTGEETQYFGPGTRLLVL.

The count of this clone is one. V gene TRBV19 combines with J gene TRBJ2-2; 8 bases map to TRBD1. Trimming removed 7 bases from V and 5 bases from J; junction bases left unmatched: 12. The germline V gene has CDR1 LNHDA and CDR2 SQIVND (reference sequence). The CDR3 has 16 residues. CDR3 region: CASNRVDREGTGELFF. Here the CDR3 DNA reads TGTGCCAGTAATAGGGTGGACAGGGAAGGAACCGGGGAGCTGTTTTTT. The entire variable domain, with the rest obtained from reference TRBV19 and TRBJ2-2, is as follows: DGGITQSPKYLFRKEGQNVTLSCEQNLNHDAMYWYRQDPGQGLRLIYYSQIVNDFQKGDIAEGYSVSREKKESFPLTVTSAQKNPTAFYLCASNRVDREGTGELFFGEGSRLTVL.

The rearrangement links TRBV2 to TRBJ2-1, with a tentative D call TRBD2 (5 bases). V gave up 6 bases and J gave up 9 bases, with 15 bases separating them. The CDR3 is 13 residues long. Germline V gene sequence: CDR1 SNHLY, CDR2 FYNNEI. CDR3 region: CASRGIAIPEQFF. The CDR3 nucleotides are TGTGCCAGCAGGGGGATAGCGATTCCTGAGCAGTTCTTC.

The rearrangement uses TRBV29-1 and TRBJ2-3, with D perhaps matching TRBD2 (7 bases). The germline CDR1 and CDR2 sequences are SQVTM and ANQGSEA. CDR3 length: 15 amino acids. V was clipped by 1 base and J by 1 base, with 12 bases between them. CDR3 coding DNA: TGCAGCGTTGAAGCGGGGGGCGCTGGCACAGATACGCAGTATTTT. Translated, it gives CSVEAGGAGTDTQYF.

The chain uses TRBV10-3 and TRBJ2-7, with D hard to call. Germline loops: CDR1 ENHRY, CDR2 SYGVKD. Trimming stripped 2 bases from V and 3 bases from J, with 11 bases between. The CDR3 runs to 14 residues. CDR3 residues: CAISETYCGYEQYF. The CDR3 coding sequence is TGTGCCATCAGTGAGACCTATTGTGGCTACGAGCAGTACTTC.

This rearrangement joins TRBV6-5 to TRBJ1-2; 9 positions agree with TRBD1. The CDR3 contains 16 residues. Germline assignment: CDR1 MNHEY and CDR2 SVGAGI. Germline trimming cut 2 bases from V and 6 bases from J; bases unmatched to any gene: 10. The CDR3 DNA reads TGTGCCAGCAGTTACATGACGGGACAGGGATTCAATGGCTACACCTTC. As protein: CASSYMTGQGFNGYTF.

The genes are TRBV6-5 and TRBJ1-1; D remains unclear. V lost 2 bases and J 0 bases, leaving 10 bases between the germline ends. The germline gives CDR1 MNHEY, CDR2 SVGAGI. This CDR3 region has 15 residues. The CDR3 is CASSYGRDMNTEAFF. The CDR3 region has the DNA TGTGCCAGCAGTTACGGCAGAGACATGAACACTGAAGCTTTCTTT.

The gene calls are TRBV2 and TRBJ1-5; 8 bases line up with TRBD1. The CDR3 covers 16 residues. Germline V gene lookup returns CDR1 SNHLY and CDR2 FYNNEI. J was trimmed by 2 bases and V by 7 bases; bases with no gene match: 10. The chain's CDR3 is CASTPDRARGNQPQHF. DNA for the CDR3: TGTGCCAGCACCCCGGACAGGGCTCGGGGCAATCAGCCCCAGCATTTT. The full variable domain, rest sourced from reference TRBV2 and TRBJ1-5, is EPEVTQTPSHQVTQMGQEVILRCVPISNHLYFYWYRQILGQKVEFLVSFYNNEISEKSEIFDDQFSVERPDGSNFTLKIRSTKLEDSAMYFCASTPDRARGNQPQHFGDGTRLSIL.

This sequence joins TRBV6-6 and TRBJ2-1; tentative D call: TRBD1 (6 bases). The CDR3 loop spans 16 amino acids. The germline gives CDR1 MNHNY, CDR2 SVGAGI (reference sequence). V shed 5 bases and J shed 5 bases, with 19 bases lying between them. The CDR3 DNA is TGTGCCAGCAGTCTCGAGGGCGGAACAGGGCACAATGAGCAGTTCTTC. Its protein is CASSLEGGTGHNEQFF.